The next 21 T cell receptor beta chains were all read from a single sample in a study of shared clonotypes between healthy human individuals. Assay: immunoSEQ multiplex PCR; the TCRdb copy retains only in-frame clones and omits some. The sample contains some 490,000 clones, more than 65% of which appear only once. Sequencing used PBMCs. The receptors were gathered from a woman aged 40-49 years in good health. Some clones in this sample may be carry-over from other donors' samples.

The chain uses TRBV5-8 and TRBJ1-1, with D perhaps matching TRBD1 (6 bases). The V gene's germline CDR1 is SGHTS and CDR2 YDEGEE. CDR3 length: 13 amino acids. V gave up 9 bases and J gave up 1 base, with 13 bases separating them. CDR3 sequence: CATAGGPNTEAFF. The CDR3 DNA sequence: TGTGCCACCGCCGGGGGGCCGAACACTGAAGCTTTCTTT.

The chain links TRBV2 to TRBJ2-7; 11 bases are shared with TRBD2. Per the germline V gene, CDR1 is SNHLY and CDR2 is FYNNEI. CDR3 length: 13 residues. Trimming removed 11 bases from V and 2 bases from J; junction bases left unmatched: 5. The CDR3 coding sequence is TGTGCCGGCCGACTAGCGGGGACCTACGAGCAGTACTTC. Amino acid sequence: CAGRLAGTYEQYF.

The genes are TRBV7-9 and TRBJ2-5; D may match TRBD1 or TRBD2 (6 bases each). Germline-derived CDR1 and CDR2 are SEHNR and FQNEAQ (reference sequence). Trimming pared 2 bases from V and 4 bases from J, leaving 20 bases between. This CDR3 is 17 amino acids long. The CDR3 sequence is CASSLFRGLEGVETQYF. The CDR3 bases are TGTGCCAGCAGCTTATTTAGAGGACTGGAGGGGGTAGAGACCCAGTACTTC.

This chain links TRBV5-1 with TRBJ2-1; 7 bases map to TRBD1. V lost 4 bases and J lost 9; bases outside the gene matches: 13. The CDR3 runs 15 residues. The germline V gene encodes CDR1 SGHRS and CDR2 YFSETQ. The CDR3 spells CASSTRQGSTGEQFF. CDR3 DNA sequence: TGCGCCAGCAGCACCCGACAGGGATCGACAGGTGAGCAGTTCTTC.

This clone was observed many times. This sequence joins TRBV4-1 and TRBJ2-5; the D call may be TRBD1 or TRBD2 (5 bases each). Gene TRBJ2-7 matches the end of the DNA better, so the J call may be wrong. CDR1 and CDR2 (germline): MGHRA, YSYEKL. The CDR3 totals 13 residues. Here the CDR3 reads CASRRDLNSEQYF. The CDR3 nucleotides read TGCGCCAGCAGAAGGGACCTCAATTCCGAGCAGTACTTC.

This clone was seen just once. V gene TRBV7-2 combines with J gene TRBJ2-2; the D gene is possibly TRBD2 (6 bases). The CDR3 has 16 amino acids. V lost 1 base, J lost 0 bases, and 9 bases lay in between. Germline CDR1 is SGHTA and CDR2 is FQGNSA. DNA of the CDR3: TGTGCCAGCAGCTTAGAGGGCGGGGCGAACACCGGGGAGCTGTTTTTT. Its translation: CASSLEGGANTGELFF.

The table lists this clone with a few counts. Other nucleotide sequences from this sample produce the same CDR3. This chain links TRBV7-9 with TRBJ1-3, with D tentatively TRBD1 (5 bases). Per the germline V gene, CDR1 is SEHNR and CDR2 is FQNEAQ (reference sequence). The CDR3 consists of 15 residues. V lost 1 base to trimming and J lost 1 base, with 8 bases between them. The chain's CDR3 is CASSLDGGSGNTIYF. The CDR3 DNA follows: TGTGCCAGCAGCTTAGATGGGGGTTCTGGAAACACCATATATTTT. Full variable domain (rest looked up from reference TRBV7-9 and TRBJ1-3): DTGVSQNPRHKITKRGQNVTFRCDPISEHNRLYWYRQTLGQGPEFLTYFQNEAQLEKSRLLSDRFSAERPKGSFSTLEIQRTEQGDSAMYLCASSLDGGSGNTIYFGEGSWLTVV.

The chain links TRBV18 to TRBJ2-7; D remains ambiguous. The V gene's germline CDR1 is KGHSH and CDR2 LQKENI. The CDR3 runs 15 residues. V was shortened by 2 bases and J by 0 bases, with 11 bases between the two germline ends. CDR3 DNA: TGTGCCAGCTCACCAGGGATCGGGTTCTCCTACGAGCAGTACTTC. This sequence encodes CASSPGIGFSYEQYF.

V gene TRBV6-1 combines with J gene TRBJ2-1; 7 nucleotides line up with TRBD2. Per germline, CDR1 MNHNS and CDR2 SASEGT. The CDR3 spans 15 residues. The ends lost 4 bases at V and 8 bases at J; junction bases unmatched: 11. CDR3 bases: TGTGCCAGCAGTGCGTTTGGGGCAGGGAGGGATGAGCAGTTCTTC. Its protein product is CASSAFGAGRDEQFF.

J is TRBJ1-1 and V is TRBV7-2; no reliable D call. From germline, CDR1 is SGHTA and CDR2 FQGNSA. The V gene lost 5 bases and the J gene lost 1 base, with 11 bases spanning the gap. The CDR3 spans 14 residues. The CDR3 region is CASSRWTGNTEAFF. CDR3 bases: TGTGCCAGCAGCCGATGGACGGGGAACACTGAAGCTTTCTTT. The entire variable domain, with the rest obtained from reference TRBV7-2 and TRBJ1-1, is as follows: GAGVSQSPSNKVTEKGKDVELRCDPISGHTALYWYRQSLGQGLEFLIYFQGNSAPDKSGLPSDRFSAERTGGSVSTLTIQRTQQEDSAVYLCASSRWTGNTEAFFGQGTRLTVV.

The V and J genes are TRBV6-5 and TRBJ1-1; the D gene is possibly TRBD1 (5 bases). The V end was cut by 6 bases, the J end by 3 bases, with 14 bases between. There are 14 residues in the CDR3. The V gene's germline CDR1 is MNHEY and CDR2 SVGAGI. Written as DNA, the CDR3 is TGTGCCAGCAGCCTTGACGGGGCCGACACTGAAGCTTTCTTT. This sequence encodes CASSLDGADTEAFF.

This chain joins TRBV30 and TRBJ2-1; 14 bases are shared with TRBD2. The CDR3 length is 14 residues. CDR1 is GTSNPN, CDR2 SVGIG, per germline (reference sequence). Trimming cost V 6 bases and J 6 bases; bases outside gene matches: 4. The CDR3 loop is CACLGLAGVNEQFF. The CDR3 DNA sequence: TGTGCCTGCCTGGGACTAGCGGGGGTCAATGAGCAGTTCTTC.

V gene TRBV10-3 combines with J gene TRBJ2-7, with a tentative D call TRBD1 (6 bases). The CDR3 is 14 residues long. Looked up from germline, CDR1 is ENHRY and CDR2 is SYGVKD. V lost 6 bases, J lost 3 bases, and 15 bases lay in between. The CDR3 protein is CAIRATGLDYEQYF. The CDR3, as DNA: TGTGCCATCAGAGCTACAGGGCTGGACTACGAGCAGTACTTC.

Comment on this clone: Its ends do not fully match the called genes, so a read error is possible. The chain employs TRBV7-6 and TRBJ1-1; the D is unclear. This CDR3 is 10 amino acids long. From germline, CDR1 is SGHVS and CDR2 FNYEAQ. The CDR3 coding sequence is TGTGCCAGCAGCATTCCCCCAGAAACGTTT. Its protein product is CASSIPPETF.

The chain is built from TRBV2 and TRBJ2-5; tentatively, D is TRBD1 or TRBD2 (5 bases each). With 1 base removed from V and 6 bases from J, the gap between germline ends came to 15 bases. Germline CDR1 reads SNHLY; CDR2 reads FYNNEI. The CDR3 loop spans 15 amino acids. This CDR3 reads CASSEVYGQGQTQYF. The CDR3 DNA is TGTGCCAGCAGTGAAGTTTACGGCCAGGGACAGACCCAGTACTTC.

This clone has ten or more counts. Other DNA sequences in the sample encode the same CDR3. The chain uses TRBV4-2 and TRBJ1-5; weak D call: TRBD1 (6 bases). V dropped 3 bases and J dropped 2 bases, with 11 bases sitting between them. The CDR3 spans 15 residues. Looked up from germline, CDR1 is LGHNA and CDR2 is YNFKEQ. Here the CDR3 DNA reads TGTGCCAGCAGCCAGACAGGCGGAGGCAATCAGCCCCAGCATTTT. Translated: CASSQTGGGNQPQHF.

Of note for this clone: With a far larger clone one base away, a read error is the likely cause. Other DNA sequences in this sample translate to the same CDR3. The rearrangement links TRBV18 to TRBJ2-5; the D is unclear. V lost 3 bases and J 2 bases, leaving 4 bases between the germline ends. There are 12 residues in the CDR3. Germline V CDR1 and CDR2: KGHSH, LQKENI. The CDR3 DNA reads TGTGCCAGCTCACCCCGACAAGAGACCCAGTACTTC. This encodes CASSPRQETQYF.

The chain recombines TRBV5-1 with TRBJ2-1; 10 bases match TRBD2. Trimming removed 3 bases from V and 7 bases from J; junction bases left unmatched: 7. This CDR3 has 15 amino acids. The germline gives CDR1 SGHRS, CDR2 YFSETQ. In DNA form, the CDR3 reads TGCGCCAGCAGCTCCACTAGCGGGGTCTGGAATGAGCAGTTCTTC. Residues: CASSSTSGVWNEQFF. The whole variable domain, filled in from reference TRBV5-1 and TRBJ2-1, reads KAGVTQTPRYLIKTRGQQVTLSCSPISGHRSVSWYQQTPGQGLQFLFEYFSETQRNKGNFPGRFSGRQFSNSRSEMNVSTLELGDSALYLCASSSTSGVWNEQFFGPGTRLTVL.

The chain employs TRBV27 and TRBJ2-1; 9 nucleotides line up with TRBD1. CDR1 is MNHEY and CDR2 is SMNVEV in the germline V gene (reference sequence). The CDR3 is 17 residues long. Trimming took 6 bases from V and 0 from J; bases not matched to a gene: 9. In DNA, the CDR3 is TGTGCCAGCAGACCGGGACAGGGTCAAAGCTCCTACAATGAGCAGTTCTTC. Protein product: CASRPGQGQSSYNEQFF.

This rearrangement joins TRBV5-4 to TRBJ2-5, with D maybe TRBD1 (6 bases). The CDR3 is made up of 12 amino acids. V was clipped by 6 bases and J by 2 bases, with 8 bases between them. Germline V gene sequence: CDR1 SGHNT, CDR2 YYREEE (reference sequence). CDR3 DNA: TGTGCCAGCAAAGGACAGCAAGAGACCCAGTACTTC. Protein product: CASKGQQETQYF.

The chain links TRBV29-1 to TRBJ1-1; 8 bases match TRBD1. Trimming removed 7 bases from V and 1 base from J; junction bases left unmatched: 14. The germline gives CDR1 SQVTM, CDR2 ANQGSEA. The length of the CDR3 is 16 residues. This CDR3 reads CSADRTGRSRNTEAFF. CDR3 in DNA: TGCAGCGCCGACCGGACAGGGCGATCGAGGAACACTGAAGCTTTCTTT.